This T cell receptor (beta chain) was profiled in a study of blood T cells in healthy people across ages. Through a sample-barcoded 5' primer and a J-beta primer mix, a second PCR was run for roughly 7 to 11 cycles. Each TCR beta cDNA got a 12-nucleotide random molecular identifier. No fewer than 2.5 million CDR3-containing paired-end reads came from each sample. MiXCR was run by TCRdb on the 5' RACE reads, yielding one entry per CDR3 protein. The sample lists 700,000 to 800,000 distinct CDR3 sequences, approximately 43% occurring once. This receptor was obtained from a woman aged 55-69 years in good health. The sample was blood.

The CDR3: CSVSGQEEGQPQHF. The CDR3 DNA sequence: TGCAGCGTTTCGGGACAGGAGGAGGGACAGCCCCAGCATTTT. The rearrangement joins TRBV29-1 to TRBJ1-5; 8 positions match TRBD1. The length of the CDR3 is 14 residues. J was trimmed by 7 bases and V by 5 bases; bases with no gene match: 10. Germline lookup yields CDR1 SQVTM and CDR2 ANQGSEA.